The 32 T cell receptor beta chains in this list originate from one sample, sequenced in a study of PD-1 blockade in classical Hodgkin lymphoma. Only in-frame clones appear in the TCRdb table, and some are missing; sequencing was by immunoSEQ multiplex PCR. The profile shows about 14,000 clones, about four fifths of them singletons. After autologous stem cell transplantation all patients relapsed, and prior brentuximab vedotin exposure differed between cohorts. Sequencing was performed on peripheral blood mononuclear cells (PBMCs), taken at baseline. Receptors were obtained from a human donor with classical Hodgkin lymphoma.

The chain recombines TRBV5-6 with TRBJ2-2; D possibly corresponds to TRBD2 (5 bases). The CDR3 totals 16 residues. Per germline, CDR1 SGHDT and CDR2 YYEEEE. V dropped 2 bases and J dropped 6 bases, with 17 bases sitting between them. The CDR3 here is CASSFPSAAVAGELFF. The CDR3 nucleotides read TGTGCCAGCAGCTTTCCCTCGGCAGCGGTTGCCGGGGAGCTGTTTTTT.

The CDR3 loop reads CASSYSGSYEQYF. CDR3 in DNA: TGTGCCAGCAGTTACTCGGGTAGCTACGAGCAGTACTTC. This chain links TRBV6-5 with TRBJ2-7; no reliable D call. From germline, CDR1 is MNHEY and CDR2 SVGAGI. This CDR3 is built from 13 residues. Trimming removed 0 bases at V and 3 bases at J, with 6 bases between.

With regard to this clone: Germline and junction disagree at one end, which may indicate a read error. The CDR3 here is CASSQGDRRDF. CDR3 DNA sequence: TGTGCCAGCAGCCAAGGGGACAGGAGGGACTTC. The chain has TRBV4-2 and TRBJ2-7; the match to TRBD1 covers 8 bases. Per the germline V gene, CDR1 is LGHNA and CDR2 is YNFKEQ. This CDR3 region has 11 residues.

The chain carries TRBV14 and TRBJ2-3; D is undetermined. Germline-derived CDR1 and CDR2 are SGHDN and FVKESK. V lost 1 base and J lost 4, with 12 bases in between. The CDR3 runs to 15 residues. DNA of the CDR3: TGTGCCAGCAGCCAAGCTCTCACTCGCGCAGATACGCAGTATTTT. Translating gives CASSQALTRADTQYF.

Remarks on this clone: A junction end diverges from the germline sequence, so it may reflect a read error. The CDR3 here is CASTLWTGWVFF. Written as DNA, the CDR3 is TGTGCCAGTACCCTCTGGACAGGCTGGGTTTTTTTT. V is TRBV19 and J is TRBJ1-1, with 7 nucleotides matching TRBD1. This CDR3 comprises 12 residues. CDR1 and CDR2 (germline): LNHDA, SQIVND (reference sequence).

V gene TRBV4-3 combines with J gene TRBJ1-3, with D unclear. V lost 0 bases, J lost 0 bases, and 9 bases lay in between. Germline CDR1 reads LGHNA; CDR2 reads YSLEER. The CDR3 extends over 16 amino acids. The CDR3 nucleotides read TGCGCCAGCAGCCAAGATCTAATGATCTCTGGAAACACCATATATTTT. Its protein product is CASSQDLMISGNTIYF.

The chain joins TRBV28 to TRBJ1-2; D uncertain. The CDR3 consists of 19 residues. V lost 5 bases and J 0 bases, leaving 25 bases between the germline ends. Germline CDR1 reads MDHEN; CDR2 reads SYDVKM. Here the CDR3 reads CASSLPNPLHRASNYGYTF. CDR3 coding DNA: TGTGCCAGCAGTCTACCCAATCCGCTTCATAGGGCCTCTAACTATGGCTACACCTTC.

The chain joins TRBV5-1 to TRBJ2-3, with D perhaps given as TRBD1 or TRBD2 (6 bases each). The V end lost 3 bases, the J end lost 2 bases, and 13 bases lay between the germline ends. CDR3 size: 15 residues. Per the germline V gene, CDR1 is SGHRS and CDR2 is YFSETQ. The CDR3 coding sequence is TGCGCCAGCAGCTATAAGGGGGGCCTCACAGATACGCAGTATTTT. Translated: CASSYKGGLTDTQYF.

V and J are TRBV7-9 and TRBJ2-2, with D possibly matching TRBD1 (5 bases). CDR1 SEHNR and CDR2 FQNEAQ come from the germline V gene (reference sequence). Trimming removed 4 bases from V and 6 bases from J, with 21 bases in between. The CDR3 covers 17 residues. CDR3 DNA sequence: TGTGCCAGCAGCTCACTAATGGGGCAGGGAAGATCCGGGGAGCTGTTTTTT. Protein sequence: CASSSLMGQGRSGELFF.

The V call is TRBV29-1, the J call TRBJ2-1; 14 nucleotides align to TRBD2. Germline V gives CDR1 SQVTM, CDR2 ANQGSEA. The CDR3 length is 16 residues. V lost 3 bases to trimming and J lost 2 bases; unmatched junction nucleotides: 3. Here the CDR3 DNA reads TGCAGCGTTGACCGGGGACTAGCGGGGGCCTACAATGAGCAGTTCTTC. Protein sequence: CSVDRGLAGAYNEQFF.

The chain joins TRBV7-3 to TRBJ2-5; a weak D match, TRBD2 (6 bases). V was clipped by 5 bases and J by 4 bases, with 20 bases between them. The CDR3 contains 16 residues. The V gene's germline CDR1 is SGHTA and CDR2 FQGTGA. The CDR3 spells CASSRSGGAGGETQYF. In nucleotides, the CDR3 is TGTGCCAGCAGCCGATCCGGCGGGGCAGGCGGAGAGACCCAGTACTTC.

The chain recombines TRBV6-1 with TRBJ2-7, with TRBD2 matching 9 bases. Germline V CDR1 and CDR2: MNHNS, SASEGT. J gave up 2 bases and V 4 bases, and 6 bases lay outside the gene matches. The CDR3 runs 15 residues. CDR3 in amino acids: CASSAQRGATYEQYF. In DNA form, the CDR3 reads TGTGCCAGCAGTGCCCAGCGGGGGGCCACCTACGAGCAGTACTTC.

The V and J genes are TRBV28 and TRBJ2-2; D is tentatively TRBD1 or TRBD2 (5 bases each). CDR3 length equals 12 residues. Germline CDR1 MDHEN, CDR2 SYDVKM. The V gene lost 10 bases and the J gene lost 4 bases, with 10 bases spanning the gap. As DNA, the CDR3 is TGTGCCAATAAGGGGAGCACCGGGGAGCTGTTTTTT. Amino acids: CANKGSTGELFF.

This chain connects TRBV11-2 to TRBJ1-1; TRBD1 is a possible D gene (5 bases). Germline-derived CDR1 and CDR2 are SGHAT and FQNNGV. V was clipped by 1 base and J by 8 bases, with 11 bases between them. The CDR3 sequence is 13 residues long. The CDR3 DNA reads TGTGCCAGCAGCTTAGTGTCAGGGATCGAAGCTTTCTTT. As protein: CASSLVSGIEAFF.

The CDR3 region is CASSSTGLKHTDTQYF. CDR3 coding DNA: TGTGCCAGCAGTTCGACGGGACTTAAACACACAGATACGCAGTATTTT. The chain combines TRBV7-9 with TRBJ2-3; possible D gene TRBD2, 6 bases. V lost 6 bases and J lost 2, with 18 bases in between. The CDR3 extends over 16 amino acids. Looked up from germline, CDR1 is SEHNR and CDR2 is FQNEAQ (reference sequence).

This chain links TRBV7-2 with TRBJ2-5; D is perhaps TRBD2 (6 bases). The germline V gene encodes CDR1 SGHTA and CDR2 FQGNSA. This CDR3 is 15 amino acids long. V was shortened by 2 bases and J by 5 bases, with 15 bases between the two germline ends. Here the CDR3 reads CASSLRGGFWETQYF. Written as DNA, the CDR3 is TGTGCCAGCAGCTTACGCGGAGGGTTTTGGGAGACCCAGTACTTC.

This clone was counted only a few times. The chain employs TRBV11-3 and TRBJ2-1; D call uncertain. Trimming shortened V by 1 base and J by 7 bases, and 11 bases separated the two germline ends. In germline, CDR1 is SGHNT, CDR2 YENEEA. CDR3 length: 14 amino acids. The DNA for the CDR3 is TGTGCCAGCAGCTTAGGACAAATAGGAAATGAGCAGTTCTTC. Residues: CASSLGQIGNEQFF.

Concerning this clone itself: Other DNA sequences from this sample encode an identical CDR3 as well. The chain has TRBV6-6 and TRBJ2-4, with TRBD1 matching 7 bases. Germline V gives CDR1 MNHNY, CDR2 SVGAGI (reference sequence). J gave up 3 bases and V 7 bases, and 3 bases lay outside the gene matches. CDR3 length equals 13 residues. The CDR3 spells CASIRDSKNIQYF. CDR3 nucleotide sequence: TGTGCCAGCATTCGGGACAGCAAAAACATTCAGTACTTC.

The genes are TRBV7-8 and TRBJ2-5; the D is unclear. This CDR3 spans 13 amino acids. CDR1 is SGHVS and CDR2 is FQNEAQ in the germline V gene. V lost 1 base and J 2 bases, leaving 5 bases between the germline ends. The CDR3, as DNA: TGTGCCAGCAGCTTAGGCTATCAAGAGACCCAGTACTTC. Its protein product is CASSLGYQETQYF.

The V and J genes are TRBV14 and TRBJ1-4; 8 nucleotides match TRBD1. Trimming cost V 0 bases and J 8 bases; bases outside gene matches: 11. CDR3 size: 17 residues. In germline, CDR1 is SGHDN, CDR2 FVKESK. This CDR3 reads CASSQDWGDRGIEKLFF. CDR3 bases: TGTGCCAGCAGCCAAGATTGGGGAGACAGGGGAATAGAAAAACTGTTTTTT.

The chain recombines TRBV18 with TRBJ1-2; perhaps TRBD1 as D (6 bases). The germline CDR1 and CDR2 sequences are KGHSH and LQKENI. Trimming took off 2 bases at V and 5 bases at J, with 18 bases between the two ends. The CDR3 runs 16 residues. The DNA for the CDR3 is TGTGCCAGCTCACCAACCCCCACAACAGGGCTATATGGCTACACCTTC. It yields the protein CASSPTPTTGLYGYTF.

This clone was observed a few times. The V call is TRBV29-1, the J call TRBJ2-1; D possibly corresponds to TRBD2 (5 bases). Germline V CDR1 and CDR2: SQVTM, ANQGSEA. The germline V and J ends were trimmed by 6 bases and 0 bases, with 15 bases remaining between them. The CDR3 sequence is 15 residues long. Here the CDR3 DNA reads TGCAGCGTAGGTTCGGCAGGAGGCTCCTACAATGAGCAGTTCTTC. As protein: CSVGSAGGSYNEQFF.

As DNA, the CDR3 is TGTGCCAGCAGCTTAGGGACAGGGATCATTGCGAAACTGTTTTTT. Protein sequence: CASSLGTGIIAKLFF. J is TRBJ1-4 and V is TRBV11-2, with 8 bases matching TRBD1. The CDR3 consists of 15 residues. Unmatched junction bases numbered 9, after V lost 1 base and J lost 11 bases. CDR1 is SGHAT, CDR2 FQNNGV, per germline.

Only a few counts were recorded for this clone. The DNA of the CDR3 is TGTGCCAGCAGTTACGGGACAGGGGGCTGGCCCCAGCATTTT. Residues: CASSYGTGGWPQHF. V is TRBV6-6 and J is TRBJ1-5; 12 bases map to TRBD1. The length of the CDR3 is 14 residues. Germline V gene data show CDR1 as MNHNY and CDR2 as SVGAGI (reference sequence). Germline trimming cut 2 bases from V and 9 bases from J; bases unmatched to any gene: 2.

This clone appeared a few times. V and J are TRBV25-1 and TRBJ1-5; D ambiguous. The V gene's germline CDR1 is MGHDK and CDR2 SYGVNS. The length of the CDR3 is 12 residues. V was shortened by 4 bases and J by 9 bases, with 10 bases between the two germline ends. CDR3 residues: CASSVSEGPQHF. CDR3 bases: TGTGCCAGCAGTGTCTCCGAAGGGCCCCAGCATTTT.

The rearrangement joins TRBV29-1 to TRBJ1-1, with D possibly matching TRBD1 (5 bases). The germline CDR1 and CDR2 sequences are SQVTM and ANQGSEA. This CDR3 spans 12 amino acids. The V end was cut by 6 bases, the J end by 4 bases, with 12 bases between. The CDR3 nucleotides read TGCAGCGTCGGGACCGGGATCACTGAAGCTTTCTTT. As protein: CSVGTGITEAFF. The variable domain in full, completed from reference TRBV29-1 and TRBJ1-1, reads SAVISQKPSRDICQRGTSLTIQCQVDSQVTMMFWYRQQPGQSLTLIATANQGSEATYESGFVIDKFPISRPNLTFSTLTVSNMSPEDSSIYLCSVGTGITEAFFGQGTRLTVV.

The chain uses TRBV5-5 and TRBJ2-7; no reliable D call. Trimming removed 4 bases at V and 3 bases at J, with 20 bases between. Germline assignment: CDR1 SGHKS and CDR2 YYEKEE (reference sequence). The CDR3 has 16 residues. The CDR3, as DNA: TGTGCCAGCAGCAGCACCATGCTGGGGAATTACTACGAGCAGTACTTC. Translation gives CASSSTMLGNYYEQYF.

The V and J genes are TRBV27 and TRBJ1-2; D perhaps matches TRBD1 (6 bases). In germline, CDR1 is MNHEY, CDR2 SMNVEV (reference sequence). This CDR3 region has 15 residues. V was pared by 2 bases and J by 7 bases, with 17 bases between. CDR3 coding DNA: TGTGCCAGCAGTTTAAGACGAGGGGGAGTGGGTGGCTACACCTTC. Protein: CASSLRRGGVGGYTF.

The chain recombines TRBV6-4 with TRBJ2-5; D may be TRBD1 (5 bases). The germline V gene encodes CDR1 MRHNA and CDR2 SNTAGT. V lost 7 bases, J lost 4 bases, and 10 bases lay in between. The CDR3 runs to 12 residues. The CDR3 coding sequence is TGTGCCAGCATCAGGACACGAGAGACCCAGTACTTC. Its protein is CASIRTRETQYF.

V gene TRBV7-6 combines with J gene TRBJ2-1; D remains ambiguous. V was pared by 1 base and J by 3 bases, with 10 bases between. The CDR3 sequence is 15 residues long. Germline-derived CDR1 and CDR2 are SGHVS and FNYEAQ. The CDR3 coding sequence is TGTGCCAGCAGCTTAGTATCCGGCCGCTACAATGAGCAGTTCTTC. Residues: CASSLVSGRYNEQFF.

Only a few counts were recorded for this clone. The V call is TRBV2, the J call TRBJ1-5; D is uncertain. The V end lost 7 bases, the J end lost 2 bases, and 9 bases lay between the germline ends. Germline-derived CDR1 and CDR2 are SNHLY and FYNNEI. CDR3 length equals 13 residues. The CDR3 DNA reads as TGTGCCAGCAAGGGAACAGGCAATCAGCCCCAGCATTTT. As protein: CASKGTGNQPQHF.

There are a few counts of this clone. The genes are TRBV7-3 and TRBJ2-2; D remains unclear. Germline assignment: CDR1 SGHTA and CDR2 FQGTGA. V was shortened by 2 bases and J by 0 bases, with 4 bases between the two germline ends. The CDR3 totals 14 residues. CDR3 nucleotide sequence: TGTGCCAGCAGCTTACTCCCGAACACCGGGGAGCTGTTTTTT. It translates to CASSLLPNTGELFF.